A selection of T cell receptor beta chains follows, all from one sample in a study of post-analysis software for immune sequencing data. TCRdb used MiXCR to reprocess the PCR reads, holding one entry per CDR3 protein. The sample carries 600,000 to 750,000 distinct CDR3 sequences, approximately 60% recorded once. Sequenced: blood. These receptors were obtained from a girl under 10 years old with multiple sclerosis. Both conserved end residues are part of each CDR3. D genes are given only for firm matches. Rows may omit the clone size; those that give it use once, few, many or a size class.

abundance: -
d_gene: -
j_gene: TRBJ2-2
v_gene: TRBV5-1
CDR3aa: CASSPRDTPNTGELFF
CDR3nt: TGCGCCAGCAGCCCTCGGGACACACCGAACACCGGGGAGCTGTTTTTT

abundance: -
d_gene: -
j_gene: TRBJ2-5
v_gene: TRBV6-1
CDR3aa: CTSSETRETQYF
CDR3nt: TGTACCAGCAGTGAAACACGGGAGACCCAGTACTTC

abundance: -
d_gene: -
j_gene: TRBJ1-1
v_gene: TRBV20-1
CDR3aa: CSARAELTGGPNTEAFF
CDR3nt: TGCAGTGCTAGAGCTGAACTTACTGGAGGGCCCAACACTGAAGCTTTCTTT

abundance: few
d_gene: -
j_gene: TRBJ2-1
v_gene: TRBV2
CDR3aa: CASSLVEEQFF
CDR3nt: TGTGCCAGCAGTTTGGTAGAGGAGCAGTTCTTC

abundance: -
d_gene: -
j_gene: TRBJ2-1
v_gene: TRBV20-1
CDR3aa: CSASIAGSHYNEQFF
CDR3nt: TGCAGTGCTAGTATCGCAGGGTCACATTACAATGAGCAGTTCTTC

abundance: few
d_gene: -
j_gene: TRBJ2-1
v_gene: TRBV18
CDR3aa: CASSPQGGNEQFF
CDR3nt: TGTGCCAGCTCACCACAGGGGGGGAATGAGCAGTTCTTC

abundance: -
d_gene: -
j_gene: TRBJ2-7
v_gene: TRBV5-1
CDR3aa: CASTKGGQPRIDEQYF
CDR3nt: TGCGCCAGCACCAAAGGGGGGCAGCCGCGAATTGACGAGCAGTACTTC

abundance: -
d_gene: TRBD2
j_gene: TRBJ2-7
v_gene: TRBV15
CDR3aa: CATSRTRTSEIYEQYF
CDR3nt: TGTGCCACCAGCAGAACCCGGACTAGCGAGATATACGAGCAGTACTTC

abundance: few
d_gene: TRBD1
j_gene: TRBJ1-1
v_gene: TRBV3-1
CDR3aa: CASSQEVDRGMNTEAFF
CDR3nt: TGTGCCAGCAGCCAAGAGGTTGACAGGGGGATGAACACTGAAGCTTTCTTT

abundance: few
d_gene: TRBD1
j_gene: TRBJ2-3
v_gene: TRBV7-9
CDR3aa: CASRPPEGAGDTQYF
CDR3nt: TGTGCCAGCAGGCCACCTGAGGGGGCAGGAGATACGCAGTATTTT

abundance: -
d_gene: -
j_gene: TRBJ2-7
v_gene: TRBV5-1
CDR3aa: CASSRSDLSSYEQYF
CDR3nt: TGCGCCAGCAGCAGGTCGGATCTGTCCTCCTACGAGCAGTACTTC

abundance: -
d_gene: TRBD2
j_gene: TRBJ2-1
v_gene: TRBV11-2
CDR3aa: CASSLEGLAGGSPNEQFF
CDR3nt: TGTGCCAGCAGCTTAGAGGGACTAGCGGGAGGATCGCCCAATGAGCAGTTCTTC

abundance: once
d_gene: TRBD2
j_gene: TRBJ2-1
v_gene: TRBV24-1
CDR3aa: CATSDGLAGRYNERFF
CDR3nt: TGTGCCACCAGTGATGGACTAGCGGGGCGATACAATGAGCGGTTCTTC

abundance: -
d_gene: -
j_gene: TRBJ1-2
v_gene: TRBV7-2
CDR3aa: CASTQPHVLVGYTF
CDR3nt: TGTGCCAGCACCCAACCCCACGTCTTAGTAGGCTACACCTTC